Described below is a single TCR beta chain sequence and its context. This same CDR3 is encoded by further DNA sequences in the sample. CDR1 is SNHLY and CDR2 is FYNNEI in the germline V gene. This CDR3 spans 13 amino acids. Trimming took 7 bases from V and 2 from J, leaving 9 bases between them. This sample stems from a study of control samples from healthy donors and cancer patients. Here immunoSEQ multiplex PCR was the method, and the copy in TCRdb shows in-frame clones only, minus some. The sample includes 65,000 to 85,000 clones, around 90% of them seen just once. The receptor was derived from a woman aged 50 to 65 with colorectal cancer. The sample comprised PBMCs. The chain has TRBV2 and TRBJ2-1; D gene ambiguous. CDR3 residues: CASKGRTYNEQFF. The DNA of the CDR3 is TGTGCCAGCAAGGGAAGGACCTACAATGAGCAGTTCTTC.